This is a list of T cell receptor beta chains from one sample in a study of human T cells and chemical hapten exposure. Using its own MiXCR run on the RACE reads, TCRdb lists one record per CDR3 protein. The data show some 300,000 distinct CDR3 sequences, over 5% seen once. The sample here was whole blood, taken in connection with sensitization to the hapten diphenylcyclopropenone (DPC). All receptors derive from a woman between 18 and 29 years old with alopecia areata. Some clones in this sample may be carry-over from other donors' samples. CDR3s include the opening cysteine and the closing phenylalanine or tryptophan. D genes are given only for firm matches. A clone size is listed for some rows: how often the clone was seen (once, few, many), or a class if it is expanded.

abundance	d_gene	v_gene	j_gene	CDR3aa	CDR3nt
.	.	TRBV10-3	TRBJ2-3	CAISESQAGGLVTDTQYF	TGTGCCATCAGTGAGTCGCAGGCCGGGGGACTCGTCACAGATACGCAGTATTTT
few	.	TRBV5-5	TRBJ1-2	CASSILYRENYGYTF	TGTGCCAGCAGCATACTATACAGGGAAAACTATGGCTACACCTTC
few	.	TRBV6-2/TRBV6-3	TRBJ2-2	CASSTWTQNTGELFF	TGTGCCAGCAGTACCTGGACTCAGAACACCGGGGAGCTGTTTTTT
.	.	TRBV12-3/TRBV12-4	TRBJ1-4	CASSLGENEKLFF	TGTGCCAGCAGTTTAGGGGAAAATGAAAAACTGTTTTTT
few	TRBD1	TRBV6-2/TRBV6-3	TRBJ2-2	CASRQGMNTGELFF	TGTGCCAGCAGACAGGGGATGAACACCGGGGAGCTGTTTTTT
many	.	TRBV6-2/TRBV6-3	TRBJ2-2	CASTMGGELFF	TGTGCCAGCACCATGGGCGGGGAGCTGTTTTTT
many	TRBD1	TRBV6-5	TRBJ1-6	CASRGTGNVSPLHF	TGTGCCAGCAGAGGGACAGGGAACGTTTCACCCCTCCACTTT
few	.	TRBV5-6	TRBJ1-1	CASSLLSSNTEAFF	TGTGCCAGCAGCCTTCTTTCGTCGAACACTGAAGCTTTCTTT
few	.	TRBV12-3/TRBV12-4	TRBJ1-2	CASSPEAGQGYGYTF	TGTGCCAGCAGCCCTGAGGCGGGGCAGGGTTATGGCTACACCTTC
many	.	TRBV6-5	TRBJ1-1	CASSRQEDTEAFF	TGTGCCAGCAGCAGACAGGAGGACACTGAAGCTTTCTTT
few	.	TRBV6-2/TRBV6-3	TRBJ2-1	CASRPTNLYNEQFF	TGTGCCAGCAGGCCTACCAATTTATACAATGAGCAGTTCTTC
many	.	TRBV29-1	TRBJ2-1	CSVRGFSYNEQFF	TGCAGCGTTCGGGGCTTCTCCTACAATGAGCAGTTCTTC
few	TRBD1	TRBV27	TRBJ1-6	CASSRDSLDSPLHF	TGTGCCAGCAGTCGGGACAGTTTGGATTCACCCCTCCACTTT
.	TRBD2	TRBV5-1	TRBJ2-7	CASSFGGGANSYEQYF	TGCGCCAGCAGCTTCGGCGGGGGGGCGAATTCGTACGAGCAGTACTTC
many	TRBD1	TRBV18	TRBJ1-1	CASSLRPVTFTKGGRQGATEAFF	TGTGCCAGCTCATTAAGGCCCGTTACCTTCACGAAAGGGGGTCGGCAGGGGGCCACTGAAGCTTTCTTT
many	.	TRBV28	TRBJ1-2	CASRAPQNGYTF	TGTGCCAGTAGAGCCCCCCAGAATGGCTACACCTTC
many	.	TRBV20-1	TRBJ1-6	CSATKGKGDSSPLHF	TGCAGTGCTACAAAGGGAAAGGGGGATAGTTCACCCCTCCACTTT
few	.	TRBV2	TRBJ2-5	CASSEEEQETQYF	TGTGCCAGCAGTGAAGAAGAACAAGAGACCCAGTACTTC
.	.	TRBV7-9	TRBJ2-6	CASRGTRGSGANVLTF	TGTGCCAGCAGGGGTACCCGGGGGTCAGGGGCCAACGTCCTGACTTTC
.	TRBD1	TRBV5-1	TRBJ2-2	CASSSDRVDTGELFF	TGCGCCAGCAGCTCCGACAGGGTGGACACCGGGGAGCTGTTTTTT
many	.	TRBV7-9	TRBJ2-3	CASSLRGASTDTQYF	TGTGCCAGCAGTCTCCGCGGGGCGAGCACAGATACGCAGTATTTT
few	TRBD1	TRBV7-9	TRBJ1-6	CASSSQGIISPLHF	TGTGCCAGCAGCTCACAGGGGATCATTTCACCCCTCCACTTT
many	.	TRBV12-3/TRBV12-4	TRBJ1-1	CASSLNNLNTEAFF	TGTGCCAGCAGTTTAAACAATTTGAACACTGAAGCTTTCTTT
many	TRBD2	TRBV12-3/TRBV12-4	TRBJ2-3	CASSFSGGAEDTQYF	TGTGCCAGCAGTTTTAGCGGGGGGGCTGAAGATACGCAGTATTTT
many	.	TRBV14	TRBJ1-6	CASSPSIAGSPLHF	TGTGCCAGCAGCCCATCGATCGCCGGATCACCCCTCCACTTT
few	.	TRBV11-3	TRBJ1-6	CASSLDSGVKTEGNSPLHF	TGTGCCAGCAGCTTAGATTCTGGGGTTAAGACAGAGGGAAATTCACCCCTCCACTTT
.	TRBD1	TRBV12-3/TRBV12-4	TRBJ2-1	CASSSGQTYNEQFF	TGTGCCAGCAGTTCGGGACAGACATACAATGAGCAGTTCTTC
many	TRBD1	TRBV6-5	TRBJ1-2	CASRVTGGAGRYGYTF	TGTGCCAGCAGGGTTACAGGGGGCGCAGGTCGGTATGGCTACACCTTC
.	TRBD1	TRBV4-3	TRBJ1-2	CASSHSMTGVRFGYTF	TGCGCCAGCAGCCATTCGATGACAGGGGTTAGATTCGGCTACACCTTC
many	TRBD2	TRBV12-3/TRBV12-4	TRBJ2-5	CASSSTSAGETQYF	TGTGCCAGCAGCTCCACTAGCGCCGGAGAGACCCAGTACTTC
.	.	TRBV4-2	TRBJ1-6	CASSQPMSDNSPLHF	TGTGCCAGCAGCCAACCCATGTCGGATAATTCACCCCTCCACTTT
.	.	TRBV29-1	TRBJ2-2	CSVYLNTGELFF	TGCAGCGTTTACCTTAATACCGGGGAGCTGTTTTTT
many	TRBD1	TRBV18	TRBJ1-5	CASSMGTGNQPQHF	TGTGCCAGCTCAATGGGGACAGGGAATCAGCCCCAGCATTTT
.	.	TRBV6-1	TRBJ2-2	CASRGQGDTGELFF	TGTGCCAGCAGGGGCCAGGGAGACACCGGGGAGCTGTTTTTT
many	.	TRBV10-3	TRBJ2-1	CAISAQGVDNEQFF	TGTGCCATCAGTGCACAGGGAGTAGACAATGAGCAGTTCTTC
few	.	TRBV29-1	TRBJ1-2	CSALNYGYTF	TGCAGCGCCCTCAACTATGGCTACACCTTC
.	TRBD2	TRBV7-9	TRBJ2-3	CASNEGQGLAWSDTQYF	TGTGCCAGCAACGAAGGACAGGGACTAGCGTGGTCAGATACGCAGTATTTT
.	.	TRBV9	TRBJ2-3	CASSSRQVGDTLQYF	TGTGCCAGCAGCTCACGACAGGTCGGCGACACACTGCAGTATTTT
few	TRBD1	TRBV18	TRBJ1-5	CASSPRRDRHQPQHF	TGTGCCAGCTCACCGCGCCGGGACAGACATCAGCCCCAGCATTTT
few	TRBD2	TRBV5-1	TRBJ2-3	CASSAGTSAKQTDTQYF	TGCGCCAGCAGCGCTGGGACTAGCGCCAAACAGACAGATACGCAGTATTTT
many	.	TRBV4-2	TRBJ2-4	CASSTWTDLAKNIQYF	TGTGCCAGCAGCACCTGGACAGACCTAGCCAAAAACATTCAGTACTTC
few	TRBD2	TRBV6-5	TRBJ2-1	CASSRGGGYNEQFF	TGTGCCAGCAGCCGCGGGGGAGGCTACAATGAGCAGTTCTTC
.	.	TRBV11-2	TRBJ1-1	CASSLVEGSKTEAFF	TGTGCCAGCAGCTTAGTTGAGGGATCCAAGACTGAAGCTTTCTTT
many	.	TRBV25-1	TRBJ2-5	CASSEGTPETQYF	TGTGCCAGCAGTGAGGGCACCCCGGAGACCCAGTACTTC
many	.	TRBV4-3	TRBJ1-5	CASSQVAGSNQPQHF	TGCGCCAGCAGCCAAGTCGCAGGTAGCAATCAGCCCCAGCATTTT
few	.	TRBV6-2/TRBV6-3	TRBJ2-4	CASTRTPLLEAKNIQYF	TGTGCCAGCACCCGGACCCCCCTCCTTGAAGCCAAAAACATTCAGTACTTC
.	TRBD2	TRBV5-6	TRBJ2-3	CASSTNGGGAFGDTQYF	TGTGCCAGCAGCACCAACGGCGGGGGGGCCTTTGGAGATACGCAGTATTTT